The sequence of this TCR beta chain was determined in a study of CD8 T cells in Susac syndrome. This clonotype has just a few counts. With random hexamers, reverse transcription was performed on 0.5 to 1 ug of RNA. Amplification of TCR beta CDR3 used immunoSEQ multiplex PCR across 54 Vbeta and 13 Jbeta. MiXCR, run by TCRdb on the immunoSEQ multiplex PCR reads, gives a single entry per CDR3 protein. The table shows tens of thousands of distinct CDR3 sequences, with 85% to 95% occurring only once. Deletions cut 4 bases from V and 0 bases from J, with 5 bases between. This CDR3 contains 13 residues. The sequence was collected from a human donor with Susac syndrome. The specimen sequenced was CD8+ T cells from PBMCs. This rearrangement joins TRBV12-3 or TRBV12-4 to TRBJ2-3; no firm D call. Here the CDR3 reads CASSSTSTDTQYF. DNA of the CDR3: TGTGCCAGCAGTTCGACTAGCACAGATACGCAGTATTTT.